This TCR beta chain came from a study of T cells in Graves' hyperthyroidism and ophthalmopathy. General observations from the study: Ophthalmopathy was model-predicted a median about six months pre-onset. Ophthalmopathy was told apart from stable hyperthyroidism by a 13 V-J model. Most thyroid clonotypes expanded above 0.001 were also detected in blood.

From RNA transcripts, TCR beta CDR3 regions were amplified. HTBI primers drove first-round RT-PCR of the TCR CDR3. One entry per CDR3 protein, called by TCRdb with MiXCR from the multiplex PCR reads. The top ten clones hold roughly 33% of a sample with under 350,000 distinct CDR3 sequences, roughly an eighth of them seen once. There are 16 residues in the CDR3. CDR1 LGHNA and CDR2 YNFKEQ come from the germline V gene. V dropped 0 bases and J dropped 0 bases, with 11 bases sitting between them. PBMCs were sourced from 9 to 10 ml fresh peripheral blood. This clonotype appeared many times. Its antigen is undetermined.

This clonotype was obtained from a woman in her 40s with Graves' ophthalmopathy. The sample comprised blood. The chain joins TRBV4-2 to TRBJ1-2; no reliable D call. The CDR3 DNA follows: TGTGCCAGCAGCCAAGACTCCGGCAAGCCTAACTATGGCTACACCTTC. Amino acid sequence: CASSQDSGKPNYGYTF.